This T cell receptor (beta chain) emerged from a study of CD8+ T cells in alopecia areata (dated by TCRdb to 2017 to 2018). About the full investigation: The treated patients, all with moderate-to-severe alopecia areata, were enrolled in an open-label pilot trial of oral tofacitinib given at 5 to 10 mg twice daily. High-throughput TCRbeta sequencing was used to examine T cell clonal expansion in alopecia areata in both the C3H/HeJ mouse model and human patients. In humans, TCRbeta sequencing was performed on scalp tissue and on sorted CD4+ and CD8+ peripheral blood T cells from healthy controls and from patients with patchy or totalis/universalis alopecia areata. TCRbeta CDR3 regions were amplified by immunoSEQ multiplex PCR with 35 Vbeta forward and 13 Jbeta reverse primers. Patients stayed on tofacitinib for 6 to 18 months and then had 6 months of follow-up off drug so that delayed response and recurrence could be assessed. The RNA source kit depended on sample type: the PAXgene miRNA kit for fixed scalp, the miRNeasy kit for PBMCs, and the RNeasy kit for mouse skin. Scalp clonality was compared among normal scalp (n=4), patchy alopecia areata scalp (n=8), and alopecia totalis/universalis scalp (n=8). Tofacitinib-treated patients had biopsies at baseline and at 4 and 24 weeks of treatment, with a later scalp biopsy in several patients. Points the paper makes about the study in general: Scalp TCR repertoire analysis is complicated because resident alphabeta T cells in normal human skin are also sequenced, whereas mouse skin is dominated by gammadelta T cells. Shared TCR sequences between patients were less evident than in mice, which may be partly attributable to HLA diversity in the patient population. Lesional scalp, especially in alopecia totalis/universalis, showed higher clonality and more expanded CD8+ clones than normal scalp, suggesting antigenic drive.

Sample time point, as interpreted from the label and publication: baseline before oral tofacitinib. Lesional scalp punch biopsies and peripheral blood were obtained from alopecia areata patients. PBMCs were separated by density centrifugation and stained for CD3, CD4 and CD8, after which CD4+ and CD8+ T cells were sorted on a FACSAria. Library preparation employed the immunoSEQ multiplex PCR assay. For TCR sequencing, RNA was extracted from every sample and reverse transcribed into cDNA to serve as template. SuperScript III was used for first-strand cDNA synthesis, primed with a 2:1 mix of oligo-dT and random hexamers. Amplification bias was assessed with a synthetic immune receptor repertoire, and residual bias was removed computationally. Turning to the authors' computational methods: After raw reads were preprocessed to remove errors, the CDR3 was defined following IMGT conventions as running from the conserved cysteine to phenylalanine. To get clonality, Shannon entropy was normalized by log2 of the number of productive unique TCRs and the result was subtracted from 1. Whether scalp clones were CD4 or CD8 was inferred by matching scalp TCRbeta sequences against CD4 and CD8 repertoires sorted from blood. The table was pulled from immuneACCESS by TCRdb, which kept in-frame rearrangements only. Such tables lose some clones; where checked, under half of the loss comes from unresolved V genes, and the rest has no known cause. That table furnishes V, J and clone size, whereas the DNA furnished D and trimming. The sample table contains about 120,000 clones; only one count was recorded for approximately 49% of them. Roughly a sixth of the sample is held by the ten biggest clonotypes.

There are 14 amino acids in the CDR3, from cysteine to phenylalanine inclusive. Solely the CDR3 DNA is kept, with 42 bases framed from the first base. CDR1 and CDR2, per the germline V gene (reference sequence), are MNHNY and SVGAGI. V is pared back by 6 bases and J by 0 bases, with 12 bases lying between the germline termini. With regard to this clone: This receptor's antigen is unknown. Base qualities are missing; no much larger clone stands one base away.

The sequences come from CD8+ T cells sorted from blood, collected at week 0. Recombination connected TRBV6-6 to TRBJ2-7, with the D gene not confidently named. This TCR came from a human donor with alopecia areata. The DNA sequence reads TGTGCCAGCAGCAGAGCCTTTAACTCCTACGAGCAGTACTTC. Its translation is CASSRAFNSYEQYF.